The 26 T cell receptor beta chains below all came from one sample that was sequenced in a study of T cells in Graves' hyperthyroidism and ophthalmopathy. Amplification of TCR beta CDR3 regions used RNA as the template. TCR CDR3 regions were first amplified by RT-PCR with HTBI primers. Each CDR3 protein is one row after TCRdb ran MiXCR on the multiplex PCR reads. The sample shows around 600,000 distinct CDR3 sequences, less than 20% of them seen only once. The sequencing input was blood. These receptors were collected from a woman aged 25 to 39 with Graves' hyperthyroidism.

In this sample, this clonotype turned up many times. The chain combines TRBV30 with TRBJ1-1; possible D gene TRBD1, 6 bases. The germline CDR1 and CDR2 sequences are GTSNPN and SVGIG (reference sequence). The V end was cut by 5 bases, the J end by 0 bases, with 13 bases between. The CDR3 sequence is 14 residues long. The CDR3 here is CAWQGQTMNTEAFF. In DNA form, the CDR3 reads TGTGCCTGGCAAGGACAGACAATGAACACTGAAGCTTTCTTT. Filled out from reference TRBV30 and TRBJ1-1, the complete variable domain reads SQTIHQWPATLVQPVGSPLSLECTVEGTSNPNLYWYRQAAGRGLQLLFYSVGIGQISSEVPQNLSASRPQDRQFILSSKKLLLSDSGFYLCAWQGQTMNTEAFFGQGTRLTVV.

In its sample, this clonotype was seen many times. V is TRBV7-2 and J is TRBJ2-1, with 12 bases that match TRBD2. This CDR3 spans 18 amino acids. V was clipped by 2 bases and J by 8 bases; unmatched bases: 13. Per the germline V gene, CDR1 is SGHTA and CDR2 is FQGNSA. CDR3 loop: CASSLMLTSGSGRHEQFF. CDR3 coding DNA: TGTGCCAGCAGCTTAATGTTGACTAGCGGGAGTGGCCGGCATGAGCAGTTCTTC.

The table lists this clonotype with many counts. The chain joins TRBV11-2 to TRBJ1-1, with no clear D. The CDR3 extends over 14 amino acids. Germline V gene lookup returns CDR1 SGHAT and CDR2 FQNNGV. Trimming pared 0 bases from V and 0 bases from J, leaving 5 bases between. DNA of the CDR3: TGTGCCAGCAGCTTAGAGGCCATGAACACTGAAGCTTTCTTT. Its protein product is CASSLEAMNTEAFF.

This clonotype came up many times. The chain carries TRBV7-3 and TRBJ2-3; perhaps D is TRBD1 or TRBD2 (5 bases each). V dropped 5 bases and J dropped 5 bases, with 23 bases sitting between them. This CDR3 comprises 17 residues. CDR1 SGHTA and CDR2 FQGTGA come from the germline V gene. CDR3 in amino acids: CASSQIPTGPQGDTQYF. CDR3 in DNA: TGTGCCAGCAGCCAGATCCCCACGGGGCCTCAGGGAGATACGCAGTATTTT.

The sample holds a few counts of this clonotype. The J gene is TRBJ2-6, the V gene TRBV20-1; TRBD1 matches at 7 bases. Trimming removed 2 bases from V and 0 bases from J; junction bases left unmatched: 10. This CDR3 has 18 amino acids. Germline CDR1 is DFQATT and CDR2 is SNEGSKA (reference sequence). CDR3 region: CSARQGTARTSGANVLTF. The CDR3 DNA sequence: TGCAGTGCTAGACAGGGGACAGCACGAACCTCTGGGGCCAACGTCCTGACTTTC.

This clonotype was seen more than once but under ten times. The rearrangement links TRBV6-5 to TRBJ1-2; D is undetermined. The CDR3 is 15 amino acids. CDR1 is MNHEY and CDR2 is SVGAGI in the germline V gene. Trimming stripped 0 bases from V and 4 bases from J, with 12 bases between. Written as DNA, the CDR3 is TGTGCCAGCAGTTACTCGAGGGAGATAGGCTATGGCTACACCTTC. It yields the protein CASSYSREIGYGYTF.

There are many counts of this clonotype. The V gene is TRBV7-8, the J gene TRBJ2-3; D unresolved. Germline-derived CDR1 and CDR2 are SGHVS and FQNEAQ. V was pared by 0 bases and J by 0 bases, with 10 bases between. The CDR3 is 16 residues long. CDR3 DNA: TGTGCCAGCAGCTTAGCGTTGTTAGTAAGCACAGATACGCAGTATTTT. This sequence encodes CASSLALLVSTDTQYF.

The table lists this clonotype with many counts. The chain carries TRBV11-1 and TRBJ1-6; no definite D call. Trimming took 4 bases from V and 7 from J, leaving 8 bases between them. CDR3 length: 13 residues. In germline, CDR1 is SGHAT, CDR2 FQDESV (reference sequence). The CDR3 sequence is CASSSIRNSPLHF. In DNA, the CDR3 is TGTGCCAGCAGCTCGATCCGAAATTCACCCCTCCACTTT.

On this clonotype: One end of the junction varies from germline; a read error may be responsible. The chain uses TRBV29-1 and TRBJ1-3, with TRBD1 as a possible D gene (5 bases). The germline V gene encodes CDR1 SQVTM and CDR2 ANQGSEA. There are 9 residues in the CDR3. In DNA form, the CDR3 reads TGCAGCGTTGATCGGGGGGTGCATTTT. This gives the protein CSVDRGVHF.

Regarding this clonotype: A much larger clonotype is one base distant, so this may be a read error. The chain recombines TRBV7-9 with TRBJ2-3; D gene ambiguous. This CDR3 region has 12 residues. Trimming shortened V by 5 bases and J by 6 bases, and 9 bases separated the two germline ends. CDR1 SEHNR and CDR2 FQNEAQ come from the germline V gene (reference sequence). The CDR3 protein is CASSRSEDTQYF. The CDR3 DNA is TGTGCCAGCAGCCGGAGCGAGGATACGCAGTATTTT.

There are a few counts of this clonotype. This chain joins TRBV7-9 and TRBJ2-1, with TRBD2 identical over 8 bases. Unmatched junction bases numbered 11, after V lost 9 bases and J lost 7 bases. This CDR3 has 14 amino acids. Germline lookup yields CDR1 SEHNR and CDR2 FQNEAQ (reference sequence). CDR3 sequence reads: CASRAGAGRNEQFF. The CDR3 DNA follows: TGTGCCAGTAGAGCGGGGGCGGGTAGGAATGAGCAGTTCTTC.

The V gene is TRBV10-3, the J gene TRBJ1-4, with TRBD1 matching over 9 bases. Germline CDR1 reads ENHRY; CDR2 reads SYGVKD. The J segment lost 7 bases and the V segment lost 2 bases, leaving 5 bases of the junction unmatched. The length of the CDR3 is 15 residues. The CDR3 bases are TGTGCCATCAGTGAGAAGGGACAGGGTCGTGAAAAACTGTTTTTT. Residues: CAISEKGQGREKLFF.

This clonotype was found many times. The V call is TRBV5-1, the J call TRBJ1-5; D is perhaps TRBD1 (6 bases). The germline CDR1 and CDR2 sequences are SGHRS and YFSETQ. CDR3 length: 15 residues. V lost 0 bases and J lost 4, with 11 bases in between. In DNA form, the CDR3 reads TGCGCCAGCAGCTTGGACCCAGGGGTAAATCAGCCCCAGCATTTT. Encoded protein: CASSLDPGVNQPQHF.

Ten or more counts support this clonotype. The chain combines TRBV11-2 with TRBJ1-1; D is possibly TRBD1 (5 bases). Germline values: CDR1 SGHAT, CDR2 FQNNGV. The V end lost 1 base, the J end lost 6 bases, and 15 bases lay between the germline ends. CDR3 length: 15 residues. CDR3: CASSLAGGNYAEAFF. The CDR3 nucleotides read TGTGCCAGCAGCTTAGCTGGGGGTAATTACGCTGAAGCTTTCTTT. The full variable domain, in which reference TRBV11-2 and TRBJ1-1 provide the parts outside the CDR3, is EAGVAQSPRYKIIEKRQSVAFWCNPISGHATLYWYQQILGQGPKLLIQFQNNGVVDDSQLPKDRFSAERLKGVDSTLKIQPAKLEDSAVYLCASSLAGGNYAEAFFGQGTRLTVV.

A single count supports this clonotype. The chain joins TRBV19 to TRBJ2-1; D is unclear. Germline V gene sequence: CDR1 LNHDA, CDR2 SQIVND (reference sequence). The CDR3 sequence is 15 residues long. V was trimmed by 1 base and J by 7 bases, leaving 14 bases between them. The CDR3, as DNA: TGTGCCAGTAGTATAGCCAACGCTTCCCCTAATGAGCAGTTCTTC. It translates to CASSIANASPNEQFF.

The chain is built from TRBV9 and TRBJ2-1, with no clear D. The germline V gene has CDR1 SGDLS and CDR2 YYNGEE. The CDR3 runs to 16 residues. Trimming pared 4 bases from V and 0 bases from J, leaving 14 bases between. The CDR3 sequence: CASSPWRRSSYNEQFF. DNA for the CDR3: TGTGCCAGCAGCCCCTGGCGCCGCAGCTCCTACAATGAGCAGTTCTTC.

This clonotype was seen a few times. The chain uses TRBV29-1 and TRBJ1-1, with a possible D match to TRBD1 (6 bases). Trimming removed 2 bases at V and 5 bases at J, with 15 bases between. The CDR3 sequence is 14 residues long. The germline CDR1 and CDR2 sequences are SQVTM and ANQGSEA. The CDR3 sequence: CSVESYRTDTEAFF. DNA of the CDR3: TGCAGCGTTGAAAGTTATCGGACAGATACTGAAGCTTTCTTT.

This clonotype was picked up many times. The genes are TRBV30 and TRBJ2-2, with D possibly matching TRBD1 (6 bases). This CDR3 spans 16 amino acids. Trimming took 0 bases from V and 6 from J, leaving 17 bases between them. Germline CDR1 GTSNPN, CDR2 SVGIG (reference sequence). CDR3 loop: CAWSVYRGFESGELFF. For the CDR3, the DNA is TGTGCCTGGAGTGTATATAGGGGGTTTGAATCCGGGGAGCTGTTTTTT.

The sample holds many counts of this clonotype. The V gene is TRBV12-3 or TRBV12-4, the J gene TRBJ2-1, with 8 bases identical to TRBD2. The CDR3 runs to 18 residues. The J segment lost 0 bases and the V segment lost 6 bases, leaving 13 bases of the junction unmatched. The CDR3 region has the DNA TGTGCCAGCAGACCTCCTCCGGCTAGCGGGTCCTCCTACAATGAGCAGTTCTTC. Translated: CASRPPPASGSSYNEQFF.

The chain joins TRBV6-5 to TRBJ2-3; a weak D match, TRBD2 (6 bases). Trimming shortened V by 3 bases and J by 0 bases, and 10 bases separated the two germline ends. The CDR3 has 15 residues. Germline CDR1 and CDR2: MNHEY and SVGAGI. The CDR3 is CASSYTGTSTDTQYF. The CDR3 nucleotides are TGTGCCAGCAGTTATACCGGGACTAGCACAGATACGCAGTATTTT.

This clonotype has at least ten counts. This chain connects TRBV18 to TRBJ1-1; D unresolved. V lost 2 bases to trimming and J lost 11 bases, with 15 bases between them. CDR3 length equals 13 residues. Per the germline V gene, CDR1 is KGHSH and CDR2 is LQKENI. The CDR3, as DNA: TGTGCCAGCTCACCAACCATCCGCCTCGGGGCTTTCTTT. This encodes CASSPTIRLGAFF.

The chain links TRBV28 to TRBJ2-1; no definite D call. The length of the CDR3 is 14 residues. In germline, CDR1 is MDHEN, CDR2 SYDVKM. V lost 7 bases to trimming and J lost 3 bases, with 13 bases between them. The CDR3 DNA reads as TGTGCCAGCACCTACGAGTCGCACTACAATGAGCAGTTCTTC. Translated, it gives CASTYESHYNEQFF.

Many counts were recorded for this clonotype. V and J are TRBV28 and TRBJ2-7; a weak D match, TRBD1 (6 bases). The CDR3 is 12 residues long. V lost 7 bases, J lost 2 bases, and 9 bases lay in between. Germline-derived CDR1 and CDR2 are MDHEN and SYDVKM. In DNA form, the CDR3 reads TGTGCCAGCACTAAGGGGGCCTACGAGCAGTACTTC. Its translation is CASTKGAYEQYF. Based on the CDR3 plus reference TRBV28 and TRBJ2-7, the full variable domain is DVKVTQSSRYLVKRTGEKVFLECVQDMDHENMFWYRQDPGLGLRLIYFSYDVKMKEKGDIPEGYSVSREKKERFSLILESASTNQTSMYLCASTKGAYEQYFGPGTRLTVT.

This clonotype was seen repeatedly, ten times or more. The rearrangement links TRBV11-3 to TRBJ2-1; D is unresolved. This CDR3 is built from 13 residues. Between the trimmed V and J ends, which lost 5 bases and 8 bases, there was a span of 13 bases. Germline lookup yields CDR1 SGHNT and CDR2 YENEEA. The CDR3 reads CASSPKRGYEQFF. The CDR3 bases are TGTGCCAGCAGCCCAAAACGTGGGTATGAGCAGTTCTTC.

This clonotype occurred many times. This chain uses TRBV5-6 with TRBJ2-1; weak D call: TRBD2 (8 bases). The CDR3 is 15 amino acids. Deletions cut 3 bases from V and 8 bases from J, with 18 bases between. Germline CDR1 and CDR2: SGHDT and YYEEEE. The CDR3 here is CASSWGTAGAYEQFF. The CDR3 DNA is TGTGCCAGCAGCTGGGGGACAGCGGGGGCCTATGAGCAGTTCTTC. The whole variable domain, remainder taken from reference TRBV5-6 and TRBJ2-1, is DAGVTQSPTHLIKTRGQQVTLRCSPKSGHDTVSWYQQALGQGPQFIFQYYEEEERQRGNFPDRFSGHQFPNYSSELNVNALLLGDSALYLCASSWGTAGAYEQFFGPGTRLTVL.

This clonotype came up many times. The chain is built from TRBV6-5 and TRBJ1-5, with D possibly TRBD1 on 5 matching bases. The CDR3 has 14 amino acids. Germline CDR1 and CDR2: MNHEY and SVGAGI. V gave up 0 bases and J gave up 7 bases, with 10 bases separating them. The DNA for the CDR3 is TGTGCCAGCAGTTACTCGAGCGGGGCCCAGCCCCAGCATTTT. Translation: CASSYSSGAQPQHF.